Below, 32 T cell receptor beta chains from the same sample are listed, as sequenced in a study of shared clonotypes between healthy human individuals. The assay was immunoSEQ multiplex PCR, and TCRdb's table has in-frame clones only and misses some. In the table there are over a million clones, around 78% of which are singletons. Sequencing was performed on memory CD4+ T cells from PBMCs. Subset reported: CD45RA-negative fraction. The receptors come from a young man in good health. Some clones in this sample may be carry-over from other donors' samples.

The CDR3 sequence: CASSAGYVGGPETQYF. The CDR3 DNA follows: TGTGCCAGCAGCGCCGGGTACGTGGGAGGGCCAGAGACCCAGTACTTC. The gene calls are TRBV9 and TRBJ2-5, with 7 bases that match TRBD2. This CDR3 has 16 residues. Germline CDR1 reads SGDLS; CDR2 reads YYNGEE. The junction had 12 bases not matched to a gene; V was cut back by 3 bases and J by 4 bases.

V and J are TRBV29-1 and TRBJ1-4; D is unresolved. CDR3 length equals 13 residues. Germline assignment: CDR1 SQVTM and CDR2 ANQGSEA. Trimming took 5 bases from V and 8 from J, leaving 15 bases between them. The CDR3 DNA reads TGCAGCGTTCCAGGCCCCGCGGGCGAAAAACTGTTTTTT. It is translated as CSVPGPAGEKLFF.

Notes on this clone: This specimen includes other DNA sequences encoding the same CDR3. J is TRBJ1-2 and V is TRBV7-2; tentative D call: TRBD1 (5 bases). This CDR3 comprises 14 residues. Germline V gene lookup returns CDR1 SGHTA and CDR2 FQGNSA. V lost 1 base and J lost 2, with 8 bases in between. The CDR3 sequence: CASSLDAGNYGYTF. The CDR3 DNA reads as TGTGCCAGCAGCTTAGACGCAGGGAACTATGGCTACACCTTC.

V gene TRBV4-2 combines with J gene TRBJ2-7; 7 bases fit TRBD2. The CDR3 has 18 amino acids. Germline loops: CDR1 LGHNA, CDR2 YNFKEQ. The ends lost 4 bases at V and 7 bases at J; junction bases unmatched: 22. Here the CDR3 DNA reads TGTGCCAGCAGCCCACTGGCGGGGTGGGGAGCGGGACGGTATGAGCAGTACTTC. This sequence encodes CASSPLAGWGAGRYEQYF.

The gene calls are TRBV11-2 and TRBJ1-2; D call uncertain. The CDR3 loop spans 16 amino acids. Germline V gene lookup returns CDR1 SGHAT and CDR2 FQNNGV. Trimming removed 6 bases from V and 2 bases from J, with 19 bases in between. The CDR3 loop is CASSTRSETRNYGYTF. The CDR3 coding sequence is TGTGCCAGCAGTACCCGTTCTGAGACACGAAACTATGGCTACACCTTC.

The chain joins TRBV2 to TRBJ2-1, with D perhaps assigned TRBD1 or TRBD2 (5 bases each). This CDR3 spans 14 amino acids. Germline CDR1 and CDR2: SNHLY and FYNNEI. V dropped 1 base and J dropped 9 bases, with 13 bases sitting between them. Here the CDR3 reads CASSEDFMGVEQFF. CDR3 in DNA: TGTGCCAGCAGTGAAGATTTCATGGGGGTTGAGCAGTTCTTC.

The table lists this clone with a few counts. The chain recombines TRBV28 with TRBJ1-2; D uncertain. Trimming shortened V by 6 bases and J by 5 bases, and 16 bases separated the two germline ends. The CDR3 loop spans 14 amino acids. The germline V gene has CDR1 MDHEN and CDR2 SYDVKM. The CDR3 DNA reads TGTGCCAGCAGCTCCCCGGACCGGATTTATGGCTACACCTTC. This translates into CASSSPDRIYGYTF.

There are many counts of this clone. The CDR3 protein is CASSFSGTGYGYTF. CDR3 sequence (DNA): TGTGCCAGCAGCTTTTCCGGGACGGGGTATGGCTACACCTTC. The chain joins TRBV7-3 to TRBJ1-2, with D maybe TRBD1 (5 bases). Deletions cut 3 bases from V and 5 bases from J, with 13 bases between. This CDR3 has 14 amino acids. Germline CDR1 is SGHTA and CDR2 is FQGTGA.

This clone has ten or more counts. This sequence joins TRBV5-1 and TRBJ2-7; D call uncertain. The CDR3 has 16 amino acids. V was shortened by 1 base and J by 1 base, with 15 bases between the two germline ends. Germline lookup yields CDR1 SGHRS and CDR2 YFSETQ. In DNA form, the CDR3 reads TGCGCCAGCAGCTTGCCATTGGGCGGTCTATCCTACGAGCAGTACTTC. Translating it yields CASSLPLGGLSYEQYF.

The chain combines TRBV10-3 with TRBJ2-3; D remains ambiguous. V lost 6 bases and J lost 4, with 11 bases in between. Germline CDR1 and CDR2: ENHRY and SYGVKD. The CDR3 runs to 13 residues. CDR3 sequence: CAIRPSGADTQYF. DNA of the CDR3: TGTGCCATCAGGCCCTCGGGCGCAGATACGCAGTATTTT.

The rearrangement uses TRBV5-1 and TRBJ2-7; TRBD2 matches 8 bases. V was clipped by 4 bases and J by 5 bases; unmatched bases: 11. CDR1 and CDR2 from the germline V gene are SGHRS and YFSETQ. CDR3 size: 15 residues. CDR3 coding DNA: TGCGCCAGCAGCCCGGGACTAGTATTCCCCCACGAGCAGTACTTC. Translated: CASSPGLVFPHEQYF.

About this clone: Other DNA sequences in the same sample also yield this CDR3. This sequence joins TRBV6-5 and TRBJ1-1; no clear D gene. This CDR3 contains 14 residues. The ends were cut back, 0 bases at V and 3 bases at J, with 8 bases in the middle. Germline V CDR1 and CDR2: MNHEY, SVGAGI. CDR3 nucleotides: TGTGCCAGCAGTTACTCCGGGGTAGACACTGAAGCTTTCTTT. This codes for CASSYSGVDTEAFF.

As for this clone: A much larger clone differs from this one at a single base, so this may be a read error. V gene TRBV6-5 combines with J gene TRBJ1-2; the D gene is possibly TRBD1 (5 bases). This CDR3 region has 13 residues. The germline V gene has CDR1 MNHEY and CDR2 SVGAGI. The V and J ends lost 8 bases and 5 bases respectively, with 15 bases between them. CDR3 nucleotides: TGTGCCAGCGGTTTCGTCCCAGGGTATGGCTACACCTTC. Protein sequence: CASGFVPGYGYTF.

The chain is built from TRBV2 and TRBJ1-1; D might be TRBD1 (5 bases). The CDR3 is 14 residues long. V was pared by 7 bases and J by 1 base, with 13 bases between. In germline, CDR1 is SNHLY, CDR2 FYNNEI. Written as DNA, the CDR3 is TGTGCCAGCACCCTATTGGGGGGGAACACTGAAGCTTTCTTT. Protein: CASTLLGGNTEAFF.

The chain has TRBV5-4 and TRBJ2-5; D ambiguous. This CDR3 is 15 amino acids long. Germline CDR1 is SGHNT and CDR2 is YYREEE (reference sequence). V gave up 0 bases and J gave up 5 bases, with 14 bases separating them. The CDR3 coding sequence is TGTGCCAGCAGCTTGGGAACAGATCCCCAGGAGACCCAGTACTTC. Its protein product is CASSLGTDPQETQYF.

In DNA, the CDR3 is TGTGCCAGCAGCCGGCTAAGCACAGATACGCAGTATTTT. Amino acids: CASSRLSTDTQYF. The chain employs TRBV6-1 and TRBJ2-3; unclear D gene. The CDR3 has 13 residues. Germline CDR1 MNHNS, CDR2 SASEGT. The V gene lost 6 bases and the J gene lost 0 bases, with 7 bases spanning the gap.

The genes are TRBV9 and TRBJ2-2; TRBD1 is a possible D gene (5 bases). Germline loops: CDR1 SGDLS, CDR2 YYNGEE. V was shortened by 0 bases and J by 3 bases, with 6 bases between the two germline ends. The CDR3 contains 14 residues. The CDR3: CASSVARDTGELFF. In DNA form, the CDR3 reads TGTGCCAGCAGCGTAGCCAGGGACACCGGGGAGCTGTTTTTT.

The chain links TRBV6-1 to TRBJ1-5; TRBD1 is a possible D gene (6 bases). Germline V gene lookup returns CDR1 MNHNS and CDR2 SASEGT. The CDR3 runs 14 residues. The V gene lost 6 bases and the J gene lost 9 bases, with 18 bases spanning the gap. CDR3 sequence reads: CASSVDRLLGPQHF. In DNA, the CDR3 is TGTGCCAGCAGCGTCGACAGGCTCTTGGGGCCCCAGCATTTT.

Many counts were recorded for this clone. The sample carries other DNA sequences with the same CDR3. The chain employs TRBV5-4 and TRBJ2-4; 7 positions agree with TRBD1. CDR3 length equals 16 residues. CDR1 SGHNT and CDR2 YYREEE come from the germline V gene (reference sequence). V lost 6 bases to trimming and J lost 0 bases; unmatched junction nucleotides: 9. CDR3 in amino acids: CASTIQGDRAKNIQYF. The CDR3 DNA is TGTGCCAGCACCATCCAGGGGGACCGAGCCAAAAACATTCAGTACTTC.

This CDR3 reads CASSRERQETQYF. The CDR3 DNA sequence: TGTGCCAGCAGCCGAGAAAGACAAGAGACCCAGTACTTC. V and J are TRBV6-1 and TRBJ2-5, with unresolved D. CDR3 length: 13 amino acids. CDR1 MNHNS and CDR2 SASEGT come from the germline V gene. V was cut by 6 bases and J by 2 bases, with 10 bases left in between.

The rearrangement uses TRBV29-1 and TRBJ2-6; no definite D call. V gave up 6 bases and J gave up 4 bases, with 10 bases separating them. The CDR3 is 13 amino acids. In germline, CDR1 is SQVTM, CDR2 ANQGSEA. CDR3 nucleotide sequence: TGCAGCGTCTCCAGTCAGGGGGCCAACGTCCTGACTTTC. Amino acid sequence: CSVSSQGANVLTF. The whole variable domain, filled in from reference TRBV29-1 and TRBJ2-6, reads SAVISQKPSRDICQRGTSLTIQCQVDSQVTMMFWYRQQPGQSLTLIATANQGSEATYESGFVIDKFPISRPNLTFSTLTVSNMSPEDSSIYLCSVSSQGANVLTFGAGSRLTVL.

The rearrangement links TRBV30 to TRBJ1-4; maybe TRBD1 (6 bases). Trimming removed 0 bases from V and 7 bases from J, with 9 bases in between. Germline assignment: CDR1 GTSNPN and CDR2 SVGIG (reference sequence). CDR3 length equals 13 residues. The CDR3 region is CAWSVTTGEKLFF. In nucleotides, the CDR3 is TGTGCCTGGAGTGTAACGACAGGTGAAAAACTGTTTTTT.

The chain recombines TRBV6-5 with TRBJ1-1; no clear D. Trimming left V 8 bases short and J 0 bases short, with 13 bases between. Germline loops: CDR1 MNHEY, CDR2 SVGAGI. This CDR3 comprises 14 residues. CDR3 residues: CASRPRTMNTEAFF. The CDR3 DNA reads as TGTGCCAGCCGACCCCGGACTATGAACACTGAAGCTTTCTTT.

The chain combines TRBV4-3 with TRBJ2-2; 14 nucleotides line up with TRBD2. The CDR3 is 15 amino acids. Germline V gene sequence: CDR1 LGHNA, CDR2 YSLEER. V was pared by 3 bases and J by 7 bases, with 1 base of the junction left unmatched. CDR3 bases: TGCGCCAGCAGCCAGACTAGCGGGAGGGGCGGGGAGCTGTTTTTT. Encoded protein: CASSQTSGRGGELFF.

The rearrangement links TRBV7-9 to TRBJ1-5; 7 bases agree with TRBD1. This CDR3 comprises 17 residues. The germline gives CDR1 SEHNR, CDR2 FQNEAQ (reference sequence). Germline trimming cut 2 bases from V and 5 bases from J; bases unmatched to any gene: 12. CDR3 region: CASSLRGRGEGDQPQHF. For the CDR3, the DNA is TGTGCCAGCAGCTTAAGGGGGCGCGGGGAAGGAGATCAGCCCCAGCATTTT.

The chain couples TRBV9 to TRBJ2-5; D gene uncertain. Trimming pared 3 bases from V and 7 bases from J, leaving 7 bases between. This CDR3 comprises 11 residues. The germline V gene has CDR1 SGDLS and CDR2 YYNGEE. The CDR3 DNA sequence: TGTGCCAGCAGCGATCGTGGGACCCAGTACTTC. Encoded protein: CASSDRGTQYF.

The V call is TRBV6-1, the J call TRBJ2-7, with 12 bases identical to TRBD1. Germline V gene data show CDR1 as MNHNS and CDR2 as SASEGT. The CDR3 has 14 residues. Trimming took 4 bases from V and 6 from J; bases not matched to a gene: 4. The CDR3 is CASSVRDRGPEQYF. The CDR3 DNA follows: TGTGCCAGCAGTGTCCGGGACAGGGGGCCCGAGCAGTACTTC.

The rearrangement links TRBV5-1 to TRBJ2-3; 8 nucleotides align to TRBD1. Germline-derived CDR1 and CDR2 are SGHRS and YFSETQ. There are 13 residues in the CDR3. The V segment lost 4 bases and the J segment 7 bases; nucleotides outside the gene matches: 5. DNA for the CDR3: TGCGCCAGCAGCCCCGGACAGGGTAATACGCAGTATTTT. Translated, it gives CASSPGQGNTQYF. The whole variable domain, remainder taken from reference TRBV5-1 and TRBJ2-3, is KAGVTQTPRYLIKTRGQQVTLSCSPISGHRSVSWYQQTPGQGLQFLFEYFSETQRNKGNFPGRFSGRQFSNSRSEMNVSTLELGDSALYLCASSPGQGNTQYFGPGTRLTVL.

V and J are TRBV5-1 and TRBJ2-7; D may be TRBD2 (6 bases). The ends were cut back, 5 bases at V and 6 bases at J, with 15 bases in the middle. Per germline, CDR1 SGHRS and CDR2 YFSETQ. The CDR3 is 13 amino acids. This chain's CDR3 is CASSIGGPGEQYF. CDR3 sequence (DNA): TGCGCCAGCAGTATCGGGGGACCGGGCGAGCAGTACTTC.

This clone was seen only once. The chain uses TRBV4-2 and TRBJ2-1; 8 positions agree with TRBD2. J lost 6 bases, V lost 0 bases, and 4 bases had no gene match. The CDR3 is 15 amino acids. CDR1 is LGHNA and CDR2 is YNFKEQ in the germline V gene. In DNA form, the CDR3 reads TGTGCCAGCAGCCAAGAGACGCTAGCGGGCAATGAGCAGTTCTTC. This translates into CASSQETLAGNEQFF.

The chain joins TRBV5-1 to TRBJ2-5, with unresolved D. The J call may be wrong; the DNA end is better matched by TRBJ2-7. CDR3 length equals 12 residues. Germline values: CDR1 SGHRS, CDR2 YFSETQ. The CDR3 loop is CASSADTYEQYF. CDR3 coding DNA: TGCGCCAGCAGCGCGGATACCTACGAGCAGTACTTC.

The rearrangement links TRBV5-4 to TRBJ2-3; weak D call: TRBD2 (5 bases). The CDR3 is 18 amino acids. Trimming left V 4 bases short and J 1 base short, with 22 bases between. CDR1 is SGHNT and CDR2 is YYREEE in the germline V gene (reference sequence). The CDR3 loop reads CASSPRARVPSGTDTQYF. CDR3 nucleotides: TGTGCCAGCAGCCCGAGGGCGCGCGTCCCGTCTGGCACAGATACGCAGTATTTT.